This paragraph reports one TCR beta chain. When replicate PCRs were run on sorted subsets, they used approximately 0.2 ug DNA, tens of thousands of T cell genomes. TCRdb keeps only in-frame clones here, not all; method: immunoSEQ multiplex PCR. The sample consists of around 600,000 clones, about 98% of them appearing once. Naive CD8 cells, CD45RO-negative and positively selected for CCR7, excluded terminally differentiated effector memory CD45RA+ cells. These data originate in a study of shared clonotypes between healthy human individuals. This CDR3 is built from 15 residues. V was pared by 1 base and J by 4 bases, with 7 bases of the junction left unmatched. Per germline, CDR1 LGHNA and CDR2 YSLEER.

The TCR originated in a man aged 25-40 years in good health. The chain carries TRBV4-3 and TRBJ2-7, with TRBD1 identical over 7 bases. Sequenced material: naive CD8+ T cells sorted from blood. The chain's CDR3 is CASSQVKGAGYEQYF. Written as DNA, the CDR3 is TGCGCCAGCAGCCAAGTTAAGGGGGCGGGTTACGAGCAGTACTTC.